The 29 T cell receptor beta chains given below trace back to one sample, sequenced in a study of CD8+ T cells in alopecia areata. Investigators isolated RNA and reverse transcribed it into cDNA to act as the sequencing template. Using immunoSEQ multiplex PCR, the repertoire was profiled, and TCRdb retains in-frame clones only, with some absent. The sample shows around 200,000 clones, roughly 62% of them seen only once. The treatment denotes: oral pan-JAK inhibitor, 5-10 mg twice daily. The specimen comprised CD8+ T cells sorted from blood, sampled at week 24, from a patient treated with tofacitinib. The receptors come from a human donor with alopecia areata.

The V call is TRBV27, the J call TRBJ2-1; D unclear. The V gene lost 5 bases and the J gene lost 7 bases, with 9 bases spanning the gap. Germline CDR1 is MNHEY and CDR2 is SMNVEV (reference sequence). The CDR3 sequence is 12 residues long. In DNA form, the CDR3 reads TGTGCCAGCAGTCCTGGAAGGAATGAGCAGTTCTTC. As protein: CASSPGRNEQFF.

The chain joins TRBV6-1 to TRBJ1-1; D is perhaps TRBD1 (5 bases). The CDR3 is made up of 14 amino acids. V shed 4 bases and J shed 0 bases, with 9 bases lying between them. Per the germline V gene, CDR1 is MNHNS and CDR2 is SASEGT. CDR3 coding DNA: TGTGCCAGCAGTGGTGGGACGGTGAACACTGAAGCTTTCTTT. Protein product: CASSGGTVNTEAFF.

V usage is TRBV27 and J usage is TRBJ2-5; D unclear. V lost 2 bases to trimming and J lost 3 bases, with 16 bases between them. Germline V CDR1 and CDR2: MNHEY, SMNVEV (reference sequence). The CDR3 spans 16 residues. In DNA, the CDR3 is TGTGCCAGCAGTTTAACCTACCGAAAAGCAAAAGAGACCCAGTACTTC. Translated: CASSLTYRKAKETQYF.

This chain connects TRBV10-3 to TRBJ2-7, with D uncertain. Germline-derived CDR1 and CDR2 are ENHRY and SYGVKD. The CDR3 length is 18 residues. The germline V and J ends were trimmed by 4 bases and 2 bases, with 24 bases remaining between them. DNA of the CDR3: TGTGCCATCAGTGTGACTCCCTATGGGCGAACTGAGACCTACGAGCAGTACTTC. It translates to CAISVTPYGRTETYEQYF.

V and J are TRBV29-1 and TRBJ2-5; TRBD2 matches 9 bases. After removal of 7 bases from V and 3 bases from J, the junction contained 6 bases not matched to a gene. Germline loops: CDR1 SQVTM, CDR2 ANQGSEA. The CDR3 length is 13 residues. CDR3 amino acids: CSGVAGVEETQYF. The CDR3 DNA reads TGCAGCGGAGTAGCGGGGGTTGAAGAGACCCAGTACTTC.

Details on this clone: Other DNA sequences from this sample encode an identical CDR3 as well. This chain connects TRBV27 to TRBJ1-2; D unresolved. CDR3 length: 13 residues. The germline V and J ends were trimmed by 5 bases and 2 bases, with 9 bases remaining between them. CDR1 and CDR2 (germline): MNHEY, SMNVEV (reference sequence). The CDR3 loop reads CASSPGRNYGYTF. CDR3 DNA sequence: TGTGCCAGCAGTCCGGGCCGGAACTATGGCTACACCTTC.

This clone was counted once. V usage is TRBV2 and J usage is TRBJ2-7, with 9 positions matching TRBD2. CDR3 length: 16 amino acids. Trimming removed 4 bases from V and 2 bases from J; junction bases left unmatched: 9. Per the germline V gene, CDR1 is SNHLY and CDR2 is FYNNEI. The CDR3 nucleotides are TGTGCCAGCAGTGTGGCTAGCGGGGACTCAACCTACGAGCAGTACTTC. The encoded protein is CASSVASGDSTYEQYF.

The chain joins TRBV4-1 to TRBJ2-5, with D perhaps matching TRBD1 (5 bases). V was cut by 1 base and J by 1 base, with 10 bases left in between. The CDR3 totals 15 residues. Germline CDR1 and CDR2: MGHRA and YSYEKL. The CDR3 loop reads CASSQAEDSQETQYF. The CDR3 bases are TGCGCCAGCAGCCAAGCAGAAGACAGCCAAGAGACCCAGTACTTC.

Remarks on this clone: The same CDR3 also results from other DNA sequences found in this sample. The chain is built from TRBV5-6 and TRBJ1-1, with D tentatively TRBD1 (5 bases). CDR3 length: 12 amino acids. Germline V lookup: CDR1 SGHDT, CDR2 YYEEEE. V was trimmed by 3 bases and J by 5 bases, leaving 8 bases between them. In nucleotides, the CDR3 is TGTGCCAGCAGCTCCGGGGGAACTGAAGCTTTCTTT. Its translation: CASSSGGTEAFF.

The chain uses TRBV13 and TRBJ2-7; 8 nucleotides align to TRBD1. This CDR3 has 14 residues. The germline V gene encodes CDR1 PRHDT and CDR2 FYEKMQ (reference sequence). The V gene end was trimmed by 1 base and the J gene end by 7 bases; junction bases not matched to a gene: 6. The CDR3 is CASSLDQGAREQYF. DNA of the CDR3: TGTGCCAGCAGCTTAGACCAGGGGGCGCGAGAGCAGTACTTC.

CDR3 in amino acids: CASSPGTGGYGYTF. Written as DNA, the CDR3 is TGTGCCAGCAGTCCAGGGACAGGGGGCTATGGCTACACCTTC. The chain couples TRBV6-6 to TRBJ1-2, with 11 bases matching TRBD1. V was clipped by 5 bases and J by 4 bases; unmatched bases: 3. Germline CDR1 MNHNY, CDR2 SVGAGI (reference sequence). The length of the CDR3 is 14 residues.

V is TRBV29-1 and J is TRBJ1-2; tentative D call: TRBD1 (6 bases). V was clipped by 3 bases and J by 3 bases, with 23 bases between them. Germline V gives CDR1 SQVTM, CDR2 ANQGSEA. This CDR3 comprises 17 residues. The CDR3 protein is CSVDPTLRGPRDYGYTF. CDR3 DNA sequence: TGCAGCGTTGATCCCACTCTGCGGGGGCCGAGAGACTATGGCTACACCTTC. The full variable domain, rest sourced from reference TRBV29-1 and TRBJ1-2, is SAVISQKPSRDICQRGTSLTIQCQVDSQVTMMFWYRQQPGQSLTLIATANQGSEATYESGFVIDKFPISRPNLTFSTLTVSNMSPEDSSIYLCSVDPTLRGPRDYGYTFGSGTRLTVV.

The chain links TRBV6-5 to TRBJ2-5, with 9 bases lining up with TRBD2. The CDR3 extends over 16 amino acids. Germline V lookup: CDR1 MNHEY, CDR2 SVGAGI. V was clipped by 2 bases and J by 5 bases; unmatched bases: 9. The CDR3 loop is CASSYTWRGGEETQYF. CDR3 coding DNA: TGTGCCAGCAGTTACACTTGGCGGGGGGGGGAGGAGACCCAGTACTTC.

In its sample, this clone was seen many times. One junction end disagrees with the germline gene, perhaps due to a read error. The sample contains more than one DNA sequence encoding this CDR3. V gene TRBV5-1 combines with J gene TRBJ2-1; D gene uncertain. CDR1 and CDR2 from the germline V gene are SGHRS and YFSETQ. This CDR3 region has 11 residues. The CDR3 DNA sequence: TGTGCCAGCAGCGACCCGAGAAGCAAGCTCTTC. It is translated as CASSDPRSKLF.

This clone was observed once. V gene TRBV30 combines with J gene TRBJ2-4, with 7 bases matching TRBD1. CDR1 is GTSNPN and CDR2 is SVGIG in the germline V gene (reference sequence). The V segment lost 4 bases and the J segment 2 bases; nucleotides outside the gene matches: 2. The CDR3 is 13 residues long. The CDR3, as DNA: TGTGCCTGGACAGGGGGACCCAAAAACATTCAGTACTTC. Protein product: CAWTGGPKNIQYF.

V usage is TRBV29-1 and J usage is TRBJ2-2; tentatively, D is TRBD2 (5 bases). Trimming took off 6 bases at V and 6 bases at J, with 8 bases between the two ends. The CDR3 extends over 11 amino acids. Germline-derived CDR1 and CDR2 are SQVTM and ANQGSEA. In DNA form, the CDR3 reads TGCAGCGTGCGAGGGTCCGGGGAGCTGTTTTTT. Residues: CSVRGSGELFF.

V is TRBV7-6 and J is TRBJ2-7; 11 positions agree with TRBD2. Per germline, CDR1 SGHVS and CDR2 FNYEAQ. The CDR3 is made up of 16 amino acids. V lost 5 bases to trimming and J lost 3 bases; unmatched junction nucleotides: 9. The DNA of the CDR3 is TGTGCCAGCAGCCTTCTAGCGGGGGGCTCCTACTACGAGCAGTACTTC. Translated: CASSLLAGGSYYEQYF.

The rearrangement uses TRBV2 and TRBJ1-1, with D maybe TRBD1 (5 bases). There are 11 residues in the CDR3. Looked up from germline, CDR1 is SNHLY and CDR2 is FYNNEI. In DNA, the CDR3 is TGTGCTACTATTCGGGGTGGGGCAGCTTTCTTT. Protein product: CATIRGGAAFF.

The chain links TRBV6-5 to TRBJ2-1, with D perhaps TRBD2 (5 bases). Trimming cost V 5 bases and J 9 bases, with 17 bases left between them. The length of the CDR3 is 14 residues. From germline, CDR1 is MNHEY and CDR2 SVGAGI. The DNA of the CDR3 is TGTGCCAGCAGTCCTAGTGAGGCTGCGGGTGAGCAGTTCTTC. This codes for CASSPSEAAGEQFF.

This clone was seen only once. The V and J genes are TRBV27 and TRBJ2-2; 7 bases map to TRBD1. The V gene end was trimmed by 3 bases and the J gene end by 4 bases; junction bases not matched to a gene: 8. Germline lookup yields CDR1 MNHEY and CDR2 SMNVEV (reference sequence). This CDR3 spans 16 amino acids. The chain's CDR3 is CASSFTPTGFTGELFF. In DNA, the CDR3 is TGTGCCAGCAGTTTTACGCCGACAGGGTTCACCGGGGAGCTGTTTTTT.

The chain recombines TRBV19 with TRBJ2-7; weak D call: TRBD2 (6 bases). Germline V lookup: CDR1 LNHDA, CDR2 SQIVND (reference sequence). The CDR3 totals 13 residues. The CDR3 DNA follows: TGTGCTAGCAGTGGAGGCCTGCGGGGCGAGCAGTACTTC. Its protein product is CASSGGLRGEQYF.

The V and J genes are TRBV19 and TRBJ2-7, with D perhaps TRBD2 (5 bases). The germline gives CDR1 LNHDA, CDR2 SQIVND (reference sequence). CDR3 length: 12 amino acids. Between the trimmed V and J ends, which lost 5 bases and 3 bases, there was a span of 8 bases. The CDR3 here is CASSHGGYEQYF. The CDR3 DNA sequence: TGTGCCAGTAGTCATGGAGGCTACGAGCAGTACTTC.

The chain employs TRBV13 and TRBJ1-4, with D possibly matching TRBD1 (5 bases). This CDR3 has 16 residues. The V gene lost 6 bases and the J gene lost 5 bases, with 19 bases spanning the gap. CDR1 and CDR2 (germline): PRHDT, FYEKMQ (reference sequence). The CDR3 nucleotides are TGTGCCAGCAGGAGCTCGGGGGGACGAAAGAATGAAAAACTGTTTTTT. It specifies CASRSSGGRKNEKLFF.

This chain connects TRBV10-3 to TRBJ1-1, with 7 bases aligning to TRBD1. J lost 0 bases, V lost 5 bases, and 3 bases had no gene match. CDR1 ENHRY and CDR2 SYGVKD come from the germline V gene. The CDR3 is 14 amino acids. The CDR3 region has the DNA TGTGCCATCAGTCGGGACAGCATGAACACTGAAGCTTTCTTT. It specifies CAISRDSMNTEAFF.

J is TRBJ1-2 and V is TRBV2; no firm D call. In germline, CDR1 is SNHLY, CDR2 FYNNEI. V lost 4 bases and J lost 8, with 8 bases in between. This CDR3 has 11 residues. CDR3 in amino acids: CASSALLGYTF. The CDR3 DNA reads TGTGCCAGCAGTGCCCTCCTGGGCTACACCTTC.

The V call is TRBV19, the J call TRBJ2-3; D is possibly TRBD1 (5 bases). V was shortened by 5 bases and J by 4 bases, with 16 bases between the two germline ends. Germline CDR1 reads LNHDA; CDR2 reads SQIVND (reference sequence). CDR3 size: 15 residues. The CDR3 region has the DNA TGTGCCAGTAGTTACCAAGGGGCGCCCCCAGATACGCAGTATTTT. It translates to CASSYQGAPPDTQYF. Looking up the rest from reference TRBV19 and TRBJ2-3 gives the full variable domain: DGGITQSPKYLFRKEGQNVTLSCEQNLNHDAMYWYRQDPGQGLRLIYYSQIVNDFQKGDIAEGYSVSREKKESFPLTVTSAQKNPTAFYLCASSYQGAPPDTQYFGPGTRLTVL.

The gene calls are TRBV4-2 and TRBJ2-7; D is unclear. The V and J ends lost 0 bases and 0 bases respectively, with 15 bases between them. CDR3 length: 17 amino acids. CDR1 is LGHNA and CDR2 is YNFKEQ in the germline V gene. This chain's CDR3 is CASSQDPFSYSSYEQYF. The CDR3 region has the DNA TGTGCCAGCAGCCAAGATCCGTTTAGCTACAGCTCCTACGAGCAGTACTTC.

The chain joins TRBV29-1 to TRBJ2-1; possibly TRBD2 for D (6 bases). The CDR3 length is 13 residues. Germline lookup yields CDR1 SQVTM and CDR2 ANQGSEA. V lost 7 bases and J lost 2, with 12 bases in between. The CDR3 DNA follows: TGCAGCGCCCCGGGGGTTCCCTACAATGAGCAGTTCTTC. Amino acids: CSAPGVPYNEQFF.

The rearrangement uses TRBV5-6 and TRBJ2-7, with no clear D. Germline V CDR1 and CDR2: SGHDT, YYEEEE. This CDR3 has 15 residues. The ends were cut back, 0 bases at V and 1 base at J, with 11 bases in the middle. CDR3 region: CASSLGGVISYEQYF. For the CDR3, the DNA is TGTGCCAGCAGCTTGGGTGGGGTGATATCCTACGAGCAGTACTTC.